What follows is one T cell receptor beta chain and its context. This receptor's antigen is unknown. The sample holds no much larger clone one base away, and base qualities are not on file. Library preparation employed the immunoSEQ multiplex PCR assay. The multiplex PCR relied on a mix of 60 forward primers for TCR Vbeta segments and 13 reverse primers for TCR Jbeta segments. Amplification of the CDR3 region of rearranged TCR beta genes was performed with a multiplex PCR assay on genomic DNA. Amplified TCR beta libraries were sequenced as 87-base-pair reads on the Illumina HiSeq System. In the paper's pipeline: Across the 700 or so repertoires, a later analysis counted tens of millions of unique TCR beta chains, about 10 million of which were shared by at least two donors. Raw reads were error-corrected and collapsed into unique sequences with a nearest-neighbor algorithm that merged closely related sequences to remove PCR and sequencing errors. CDR3 sequences were aligned to IMGT reference sequences to assign V, D and J gene segments. For a sequence to be retained, a match of at least six nucleotides was required to both a V gene segment and a J gene segment. A rearrangement counted as productive if the CDR3 had no stop codons and remained in frame with V and J, and every other rearrangement counted as non-productive. Following IMGT convention, CDR3 was defined as the stretch from the second conserved V-encoded cysteine up to the conserved J-encoded phenylalanine. The earlier analysis of fewer than 750 of the donors excluded sequences that lacked an unambiguous match to a single V gene segment. In an earlier analysis of approximately 590 of the donors, V segments were called functional above 56.7% productive rearrangements and were called segregating when the between-donor standard deviation exceeded 5%. A statistical classification framework was developed to diagnose cytomegalovirus status using the catalog of TCR beta chain sequences. In a later analysis, V and J genes were assigned by comparing TCR nucleotide sequences against IMGT/GENE-DB human TR gene sequences. The TCRdist pipeline was used in a later analysis to assign CDR3 sequences and most-parsimonious VDJ recombination scenarios. In a later analysis, each TCR beta chain was defined by its CDR3 amino acid sequence together with its V-gene family, and reads without a unique V-gene family were excluded. A later analysis removed 592 highly shared, low-generation-probability nucleotide sequences to deal with suspected cross-contamination and a sequencing artifact. In a later analysis, a clonal expansion index for each public chain was calculated from normalized within-repertoire ranks of inferred template counts. A later analysis computed generation probabilities with a VDJ recombination model fitted to out-of-frame rearrangements, and checked the results against IGoR. Hypergeometric tests were used in a later analysis to score TCR-TCR, TCR-HLA and TCR-CMV co-occurrence, with a repertoire-size bias correction applied to the TCR pairs. False discovery rates were estimated in a later analysis by permuting HLA or CMV assignments 20 times. In a later analysis, co-occurring TCRs were grouped using DBSCAN, and TCRdist sequence similarity was added for clustering within HLA-allele-positive subsets. Repertoires with fewer than 30,000 or more than 120,000 public chains were left out of co-occurrence clustering, as were five repertoires with anomalous nucleotide sharing. In TCRdb, the immuneACCESS table is reduced to in-frame sequences with V and J assigned. These tables do not hold every clone; where another copy was compared, an unresolved V gene accounts for under half, and the others remain unexplained. V and J calls and clone size are given by that table; D and trimming were obtained from the DNA. The sample table holds 150,000 to 200,000 clones, of which approximately 84% were seen once. The ten largest clones represent about 0.25% of the sample.

In total, roughly 670 healthy bone marrow donors made up the cohort. At the time of sampling, all cohort members were nominally healthy, though unrecorded immune exposures were likely present. The donor tested CMV seronegative and was one of the 352 seronegative cohort members. A peripheral blood sample was collected from each donor, and TCR beta sequencing was performed on peripheral blood mononuclear cells. The Qiagen DNeasy Blood Extraction Kit was used to extract genomic DNA from the blood cell samples. Ends trimmed: V by 6 bases, J by 6 bases; bases unmatched to a gene: 5. CDR1 SQVTM and CDR2 ANQGSEA were looked up in the germline V gene. Counted from cysteine to phenylalanine, this CDR3 has 12 amino acids. Only CDR3 DNA is held: 36 bases, read in frame from base 1. The data originate from a study of cytomegalovirus exposure and HLA in healthy donors (dated by TCRdb to 2016 to 2017). A note on the overall study: According to an earlier analysis of 587 of the donors, 200 million or so T cells yielded 117 million unique TCR beta sequences and about 300 Gb of sequence data. An early release covering 550 to 700 HLA-typed donors comprised around 300 gigabases of sequencing data and some 79 million unique TCR sequences. The genetic ancestry cluster associated with self-reported Caucasian donors included 81% of the 300 to 400 genotyped donors. The study aimed to test whether signatures of past pathogen exposure could be identified by cataloging public T cell receptors. The T cell repertoires of 700 or so subjects were profiled by immunosequencing and related to cytomegalovirus serostatus. In addition to the first cohort of 650 to 750 subjects, a separate validation cohort of 120 different subjects was used. High-throughput TCR immunosequencing, statistical association of individual TCRs with disease status, and machine learning were combined to predict cytomegalovirus infection status. A later analysis re-examined previously published TCR beta repertoires from roughly 720 donors and added high-resolution HLA genotyping to investigate patterns of TCR occurrence. Rather than drawing on any new phenotypic data, the later analysis identified candidate immune exposures from TCR beta sequences and the way those sequences occurred across donors. An earlier analysis of 587 of the donors used high-throughput TCR beta sequencing to judge whether each TCR beta V gene segment behaved as functional or pseudogenic. Alongside the repertoire data, information on donor age, sex, ethnicity and CMV serostatus was compiled. In a later genetic analysis, genome-wide SNP genotypes for about three fifths of the roughly 670 donors were used, and that subset was treated as a discovery cohort. Every discovery cohort repertoire had been produced on one sequencing platform. Both class I and class II loci were covered by HLA typing, at four-digit resolution. The number of typed donors differed by locus: roughly 629-640 for A, B, C, DRB1 and DQB1; 500 to 550 for DQA1; 606 for DPA1; and some 470 for DPB1. A handful of DR-DQ haplotypes were treated as single units for association and clustering because of strong linkage in the cohort. Among around 400 genotyped donors of the cohort, an average of approximately 240,000 unique TCR beta nucleotide sequences were sequenced per donor, about a sixth of them non-productive.

Overall study outcomes, separate from this receptor: While some public TCRs were present in many individuals, most TCR sequences turned up only very rarely across donors. Only TCR beta chains were sequenced in this cohort, and the absence of alpha or paired-chain data limited detectable features. A later analysis found that most CMV-associated TCR beta chains appeared HLA-restricted, with HLA associations seemingly driven largely by CMV exposure. Assigning TCR associations to individual alleles was difficult when HLA alleles, especially DR and DQ, strongly co-occurred. Specific HLA alleles were associated with over 15,000 TCR beta sequences at a false discovery rate of 0.05 in a later analysis. The classifier was reported to diagnose cytomegalovirus status with high specificity and sensitivity in both the original and validation cohorts. Some 15 rarely observed V segments, including chromosome 9 orphons, were excluded from the earlier analysis of just under 600 of the donors because counts were too low. According to the authors, the approach could potentially be generalized to other disease states and immunological phenotypes. Some IMGT-functional V segments, including TRBV6-2 and TRBV6-3, could not be told apart with the 87-base-pair reads, so those segments were excluded. Linkage disequilibrium might explain the correlated functional status among segregating V segments, but an unknown experimental factor could not be excluded. In vitro tests confirmed that a few of the cytomegalovirus-associated TCR beta chains recognize cytomegalovirus antigens. Broadly in line with IMGT annotations, most TCR beta V segments showed up in productive rearrangements about 87% or about 30% of the time in an earlier analysis of 587 of the donors. In a later analysis, HLA-associated TCR beta chains showed more clonal expansion and lower generation probabilities than non-associated chains that were equally common. The study listed 164 TCR beta chains as associated with cytomegalovirus. A further reported finding was that TCR beta sequences accurately predicted the HLA-A and HLA-B alleles for most subjects in the first cohort. Because HLA typing was unavailable for some donors at each locus, only the typed subset was used in association tests. The presence/absence analyses assumed that sequencing depth was roughly uniform across donors, and that assumption may not be true. The sequencing pipeline was judged likely to have produced a cluster of highly shared sequence variants as a technical artifact. Immune exposure information for the cohort was limited to CMV serostatus. A later analysis found that TCR association rates varied across HLA loci, with DRB1 alleles showing the most associated TCRs and HLA-C alleles the fewest. In a later analysis, several top co-occurrence clusters were reported to appear linked to parvovirus B19, influenza, CMV and Epstein-Barr virus. V-gene and J-gene trimming of TCR beta chains was associated with a missense DCLRE1C variant in a later genetic analysis, and the association was replicated in an independent cohort. According to a later genetic analysis, donors in an Asian-associated ancestry cluster had fewer N-insertions in productive TCRs than the roughly 670-donor mean.

The specimen sequenced was PBMCs. In this chain, TRBV29-1 is recombined with TRBJ2-1; 7 junctional bases match TRBD1. This receptor was taken from a boy younger than 18 in good health and CMV-seronegative. The encoded CDR3 is CSVESGGNEQFF. The nucleotides are TGCAGCGTGGAATCAGGGGGCAATGAGCAGTTCTTC.